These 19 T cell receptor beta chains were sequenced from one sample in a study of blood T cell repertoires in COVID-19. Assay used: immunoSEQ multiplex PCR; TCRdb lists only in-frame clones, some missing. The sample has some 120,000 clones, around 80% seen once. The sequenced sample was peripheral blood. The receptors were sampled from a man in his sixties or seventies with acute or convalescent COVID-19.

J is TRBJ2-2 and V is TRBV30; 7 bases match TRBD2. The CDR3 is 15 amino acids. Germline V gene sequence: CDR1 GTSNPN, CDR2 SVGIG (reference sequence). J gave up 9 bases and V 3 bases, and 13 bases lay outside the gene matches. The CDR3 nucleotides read TGTGCCTGGAGCTTAGCGGGCGCGCGGGGAAGGGAGCTGTTTTTT. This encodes CAWSLAGARGRELFF.

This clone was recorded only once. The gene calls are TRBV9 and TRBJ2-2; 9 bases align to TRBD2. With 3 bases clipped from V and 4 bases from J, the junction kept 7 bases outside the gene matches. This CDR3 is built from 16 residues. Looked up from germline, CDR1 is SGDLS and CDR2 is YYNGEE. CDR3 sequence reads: CASSARLAGSTGELFF. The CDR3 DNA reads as TGTGCCAGCAGCGCCCGGCTAGCGGGGAGCACCGGGGAGCTGTTTTTT.

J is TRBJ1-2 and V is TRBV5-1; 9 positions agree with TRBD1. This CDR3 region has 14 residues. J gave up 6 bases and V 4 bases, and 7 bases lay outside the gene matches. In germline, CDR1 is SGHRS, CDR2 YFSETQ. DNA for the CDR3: TGCGCCAGCAGCCCGGGAGGGGACAGGGATGGCTACACCTTC. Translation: CASSPGGDRDGYTF.

CDR3: CASSPSTDPNTEAFF. The CDR3 DNA reads as TGTGCCAGCTCACCATCAACAGACCCTAACACTGAAGCTTTCTTT. The chain is built from TRBV18 and TRBJ1-1; D call uncertain. CDR1 and CDR2 (germline): KGHSH, LQKENI. V was pared by 2 bases and J by 2 bases, with 12 bases between. The CDR3 runs 15 residues.

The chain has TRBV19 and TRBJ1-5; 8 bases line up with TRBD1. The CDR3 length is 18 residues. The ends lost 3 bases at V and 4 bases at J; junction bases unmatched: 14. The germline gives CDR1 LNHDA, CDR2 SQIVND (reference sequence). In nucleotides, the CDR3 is TGTGCCAGTAGTATTCGACATAACCCAGGGGGCGGAAATCAGCCCCAGCATTTT. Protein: CASSIRHNPGGGNQPQHF.

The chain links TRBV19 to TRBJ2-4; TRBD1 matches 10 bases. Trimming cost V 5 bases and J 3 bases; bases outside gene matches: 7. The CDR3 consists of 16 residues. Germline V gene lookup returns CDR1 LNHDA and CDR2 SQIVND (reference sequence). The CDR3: CASSSGDRGGKNIQYF. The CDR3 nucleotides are TGTGCCAGTAGTTCTGGGGACAGGGGAGGCAAAAACATTCAGTACTTC. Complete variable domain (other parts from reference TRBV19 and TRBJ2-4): DGGITQSPKYLFRKEGQNVTLSCEQNLNHDAMYWYRQDPGQGLRLIYYSQIVNDFQKGDIAEGYSVSREKKESFPLTVTSAQKNPTAFYLCASSSGDRGGKNIQYFGAGTRLSVL.

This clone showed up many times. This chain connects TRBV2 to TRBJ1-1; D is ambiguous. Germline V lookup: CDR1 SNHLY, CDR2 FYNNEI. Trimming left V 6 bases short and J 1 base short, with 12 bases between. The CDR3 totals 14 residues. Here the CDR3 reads CASRAVRENTEAFF. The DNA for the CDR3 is TGTGCCAGCAGGGCCGTCCGTGAGAACACTGAAGCTTTCTTT.

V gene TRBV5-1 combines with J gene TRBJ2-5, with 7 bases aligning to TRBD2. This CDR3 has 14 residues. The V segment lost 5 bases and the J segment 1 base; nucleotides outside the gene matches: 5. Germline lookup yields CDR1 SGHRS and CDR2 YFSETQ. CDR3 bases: TGCGCCAGCAGTTCCCCGGGGGGCCAAGAGACCCAGTACTTC. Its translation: CASSSPGGQETQYF. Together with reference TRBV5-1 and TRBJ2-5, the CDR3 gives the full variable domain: KAGVTQTPRYLIKTRGQQVTLSCSPISGHRSVSWYQQTPGQGLQFLFEYFSETQRNKGNFPGRFSGRQFSNSRSEMNVSTLELGDSALYLCASSSPGGQETQYFGPGTRLLVL.

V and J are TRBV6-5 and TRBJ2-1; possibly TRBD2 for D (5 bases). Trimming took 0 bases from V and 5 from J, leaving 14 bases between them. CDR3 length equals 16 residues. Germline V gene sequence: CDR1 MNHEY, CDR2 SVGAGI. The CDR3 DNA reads TGTGCCAGCAGTTACTCGAGAACGGGGAGAGACAATGAGCAGTTCTTC. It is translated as CASSYSRTGRDNEQFF.

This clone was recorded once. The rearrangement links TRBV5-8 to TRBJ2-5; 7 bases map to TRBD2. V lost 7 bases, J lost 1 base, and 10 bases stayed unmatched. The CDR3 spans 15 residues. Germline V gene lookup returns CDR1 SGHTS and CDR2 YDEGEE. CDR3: CASRGEGRIQETQYF. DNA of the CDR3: TGTGCCAGCCGGGGGGAGGGACGGATCCAAGAGACCCAGTACTTC.

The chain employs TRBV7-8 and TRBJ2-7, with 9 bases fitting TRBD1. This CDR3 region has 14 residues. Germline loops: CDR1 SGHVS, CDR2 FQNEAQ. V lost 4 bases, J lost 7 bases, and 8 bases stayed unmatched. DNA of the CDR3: TGTGCCAGCAGCTCATACAGGGGGCCCACGGAGCAGTACTTC. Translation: CASSSYRGPTEQYF.

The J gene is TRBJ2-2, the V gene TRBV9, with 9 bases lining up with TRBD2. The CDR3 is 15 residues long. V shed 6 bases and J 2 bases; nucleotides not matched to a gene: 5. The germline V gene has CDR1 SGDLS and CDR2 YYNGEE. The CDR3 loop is CASTAGLANTGELFF. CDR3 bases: TGTGCCAGCACCGCGGGACTAGCCAACACCGGGGAGCTGTTTTTT.

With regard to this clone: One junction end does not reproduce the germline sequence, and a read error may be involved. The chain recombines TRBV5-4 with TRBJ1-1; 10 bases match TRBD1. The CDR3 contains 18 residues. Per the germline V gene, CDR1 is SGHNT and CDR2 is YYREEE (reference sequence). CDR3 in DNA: TGTGCCAGCACCTTGGATTGGGACAGGGGTCGGGTGAACACTGAAGCTTTCTTT. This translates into CASTLDWDRGRVNTEAFF.

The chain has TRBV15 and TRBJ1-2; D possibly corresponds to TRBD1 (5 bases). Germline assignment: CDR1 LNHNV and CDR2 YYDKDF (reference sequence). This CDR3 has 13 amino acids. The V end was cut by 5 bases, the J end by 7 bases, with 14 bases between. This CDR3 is CATSQGIETGYTF. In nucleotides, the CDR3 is TGTGCCACCAGCCAGGGAATTGAGACTGGCTACACCTTC.

In DNA, the CDR3 is TGCGCCAGCAGCCAGGGATCCGGGACAGGGGAATACGAGCAGTACTTC. Amino acids: CASSQGSGTGEYEQYF. The V and J genes are TRBV4-1 and TRBJ2-7, with 10 bases matching TRBD1. The junction had 9 bases not matched to a gene; V was cut back by 3 bases and J by 4 bases. Germline V gives CDR1 MGHRA, CDR2 YSYEKL. The CDR3 has 16 residues.

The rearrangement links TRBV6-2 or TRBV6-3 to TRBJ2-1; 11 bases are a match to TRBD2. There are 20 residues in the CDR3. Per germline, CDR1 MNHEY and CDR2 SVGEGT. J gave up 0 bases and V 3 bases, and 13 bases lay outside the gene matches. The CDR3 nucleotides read TGTGCCAGCAGTTATCCTATGGGGACTAGCGGCCAGACCTCCTACAATGAGCAGTTCTTC. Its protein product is CASSYPMGTSGQTSYNEQFF.

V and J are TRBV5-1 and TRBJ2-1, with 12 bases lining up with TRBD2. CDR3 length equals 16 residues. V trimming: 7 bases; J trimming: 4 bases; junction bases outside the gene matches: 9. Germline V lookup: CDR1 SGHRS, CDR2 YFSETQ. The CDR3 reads CASSSRTSGNYNEQFF. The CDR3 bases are TGCGCCAGCTCGTCTCGGACTAGCGGGAATTACAATGAGCAGTTCTTC.

The CDR3 loop is CASSQAGGDTEAFF. CDR3 DNA: TGTGCCAGCAGCCAGGCGGGGGGGGACACTGAAGCTTTCTTT. The chain recombines TRBV3-1 (or the pseudogene TRBV3-2) with TRBJ1-1, with TRBD1 as a possible D gene (5 bases). This CDR3 is 14 amino acids long. The V end lost 3 bases, the J end lost 3 bases, and 11 bases lay between the germline ends. The germline V gene has CDR1 LGHDT and CDR2 YNNKEL (reference sequence).

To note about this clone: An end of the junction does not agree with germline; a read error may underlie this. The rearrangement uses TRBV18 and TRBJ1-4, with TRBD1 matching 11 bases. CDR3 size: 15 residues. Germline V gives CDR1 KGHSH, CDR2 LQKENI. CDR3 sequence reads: CASSPRTGGNEKLFF. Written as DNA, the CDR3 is TGTGCCAGCTCCCCACGGACAGGGGGCAATGAAAAACTGTTTTTT.